The sequence of this T cell receptor (beta chain) was determined in a study of blood T cell repertoires in COVID-19. At the level of the study: Both acute and convalescent COVID-19 samples were obtained from the United States, Italy and Spain. From T cells, B-cell-depleted T cells, or PBMCs came the material, which was cDNA or gDNA.

The CDR3 runs to 15 residues. With 2 bases removed from V and 2 bases from J, the gap between germline ends came to 12 bases. Germline V gene data show CDR1 as MNHEY and CDR2 as SVGAGI. Original data processing: Amplifying reference gene primers gave estimates of nucleated cell counts. Measured with immunoSEQ multiplex PCR; TCRdb has only the in-frame clones, and not every one. V and J calls and clone size are as listed in that table; D and trimming were resolved from the DNA. The table has about 42,000 clones, 60% to 85% seen once. Source material: peripheral blood. The chain recombines TRBV6-5 with TRBJ2-5, with D unresolved. The sequence came from a woman of 80 years or more with acute or convalescent COVID-19. CDR3 sequence reads: CASSYELNRQETQYF. In DNA form, the CDR3 reads TGTGCCAGCAGTTACGAGCTAAACAGACAAGAGACCCAGTACTTC.